The T cell receptor beta chain described here comes from a study of PD-1 blockade in classical Hodgkin lymphoma. Overall study findings and caveats: In CD4+ cells, TCR diversity went up significantly by C4D1, but in CD8+ cells it did not.

The CDR3 is 13 residues long. Between the trimmed V and J ends, which lost 2 bases and 6 bases, there was a span of 8 bases. Germline lookup yields CDR1 MDHEN and CDR2 SYDVKM. A note on this clone: The antigen is unknown.

Clones were sequenced by immunoSEQ multiplex PCR, and TCRdb holds only the in-frame ones, with some missing. This sample has 15,000 to 20,000 clones, with about 81% found just once. Brentuximab vedotin exposure varied among the patients, all of whom had relapsed after autologous stem cell transplantation. This chain links TRBV28 with TRBJ2-4, with D perhaps matching TRBD1 or TRBD2 (5 bases each). The sample in question was peripheral blood mononuclear cells (PBMCs), obtained before the second cycle of nivolumab. The clonotype comes from a human donor with classical Hodgkin lymphoma. CDR3 sequence: CASSLTGPNIQYF. The CDR3 DNA follows: TGTGCCAGCAGTTTAACGGGGCCAAACATTCAGTACTTC.